This T cell receptor (beta chain) was sequenced for a study of T cells in Graves' hyperthyroidism and ophthalmopathy. RNA transcripts yielded amplified TCR beta CDR3 regions. The TCR CDR3 first-round RT-PCR relied on the HTBI primer set. One entry per CDR3 protein results from TCRdb running MiXCR on the multiplex PCR reads. The table has about 380,000 distinct CDR3 sequences, more than 14% seen once. This clonotype has just a few counts. Since a much larger clone is just one base distant, this may be a read error. Patients were excluded for uncontrolled infection, other autoimmune disease, pregnancy or lactation. This TCR derives from a woman younger than 45 with Graves' ophthalmopathy. The sequenced material came from blood.

The CDR3 DNA sequence: TGCAGTGCTAGCAGGGGTGACTCCTATAGTTCACCCCTCCACTTT. It specifies CSASRGDSYSSPLHF. The rearrangement joins TRBV20-1 to TRBJ1-6; D possibly corresponds to TRBD1 (6 bases). The germline gives CDR1 DFQATT, CDR2 SNEGSKA (reference sequence). The CDR3 extends over 15 amino acids.